Listed below are T cell receptor beta chains from one sample, sequenced in a study of shared clonotypes between healthy human individuals. Repertoires were generated with immunoSEQ multiplex PCR, while TCRdb's copy carries only in-frame clones and drops some. Among hundreds of thousands of clones listed, about nine tenths were seen once. The material sequenced was memory CD8+ T cells sorted from blood. The receptors come from a man between 18 and 35 years old in good health. The CDR3 runs from the conserved cysteine through the conserved F or W. The D gene is left open where the match is weak. Size tells how often a clone was seen (once, few, many) or the class of an expanded clone, and some rows leave it out.

>.|TRBV4-3|TRBD2|TRBJ2-1
TGCGCCAGCAGCCAAGTTCTAGGGGGACTAGCGGGAGGGCCTAACTACAATGAGCAGTTCTTC
CASSQVLGGLAGGPNYNEQFF
>.|TRBV4-1|.|TRBJ1-5
TGCGCCAGCAGCCAAGGTTGGTCGGACAATCAGCCCCAGCATTTT
CASSQGWSDNQPQHF
>.|TRBV5-6|TRBD1|TRBJ1-1
TGTGCCAGCAGCTACGGGACAGGGAACACTGAAGCTTTCTTT
CASSYGTGNTEAFF
>.|TRBV7-9|.|TRBJ1-1
TGTGCCAGCAGCCGGAATGAGGAGGAAGCTTTCTTT
CASSRNEEEAFF
>.|TRBV9|.|TRBJ2-1
TGTGCCAGCAGCGTAGAAGATAGCGGCAATGAGCAGTTCTTC
CASSVEDSGNEQFF
>.|TRBV27|.|TRBJ2-1
TGTGCCAGCAGTATTGGGGGTGCTGAGCAGTTCTTC
CASSIGGAEQFF
>.|TRBV7-9|.|TRBJ1-1
TGTGCCAGCAGCTCTTCGGACCATTGGGACACTGAAGCTTTCTTT
CASSSSDHWDTEAFF
>.|TRBV6-5|TRBD2|TRBJ2-7
TGTGCCAGCAGTTACTCTAGCGGGAGGGCCTCCTACGAGCAGTACTTC
CASSYSSGRASYEQYF
>once|TRBV27|.|TRBJ2-7
TGTGCCAGCAGTTCCCTGCGGGGCTACGAGCAGTACTTC
CASSSLRGYEQYF
>.|TRBV28|.|TRBJ2-4
TGTGCCAGCAGTTGGGCAGAGGGTAACATTCAGTACTTC
CASSWAEGNIQYF
>few|TRBV15|.|TRBJ1-2
TGTGCCACCAGCAGAGTGGAGGGGTCCTATGGCTACACCTTC
CATSRVEGSYGYTF
>.|TRBV6-5|.|TRBJ2-1
TGTGCCAGCAGTTACAATAGCGGCAACAATGAGCAGTTCTTC
CASSYNSGNNEQFF
>.|TRBV5-1|.|TRBJ1-6
TGCGCCAGCAGCTTGGTCCAGCATAATTCACCCCTCCACTTT
CASSLVQHNSPLHF
>few|TRBV30|.|TRBJ1-1
TGTGCCTGGAGAAGGGTAGTGTGGGCCCCGGAGGGGGCTGAAGCTTTCTTT
CAWRRVVWAPEGAEAFF
>few|TRBV5-1|TRBD1|TRBJ1-1
TGCGCCAGCAGTTATGACAGGGTAGATACTGAAGCTTTCTTT
CASSYDRVDTEAFF
>.|TRBV11-2|.|TRBJ1-6
TGTGCCAGCAGCTTATTGGGGATAAGCTCCTATAATTCACCCCTCCACTTT
CASSLLGISSYNSPLHF
>.|TRBV6-5|TRBD1|TRBJ2-7
TGTGCCAGCAGCTTCGACAGGGTCTCCTACGAGCAGTACTTC
CASSFDRVSYEQYF
>.|TRBV9|TRBD2|TRBJ2-5
TGTGCCAGCAGCCCTGGGACTAGCGGGGGACTTCAAGAGACCCAGTACTTC
CASSPGTSGGLQETQYF
>.|TRBV21-1|.|TRBJ1-6
TGTGCCAGCAGCAAAGGCTGCAGGGGCCATTCACCCCTCCACTTT
CASSKGCRGHSPLHF
>.|TRBV27|.|TRBJ2-5
TGTGCCAGCAGTTTCCGAGCTTTTGGAGAGACCCAGTACTTC
CASSFRAFGETQYF
>.|TRBV19|.|TRBJ1-2
TGTGCCAGTAGTATTCATAGAGATCGGACCTATGGCTACACCTTC
CASSIHRDRTYGYTF
>.|TRBV29-1|.|TRBJ1-1
TGCAGCGTTGAAGATGAAGAGGAAGCTTTCTTT
CSVEDEEEAFF
>.|TRBV13|.|TRBJ2-7
TGTGCCAGCAGCTACCTAGGCGGGCCTCCTTACGAGCAGTACTTC
CASSYLGGPPYEQYF
>.|TRBV28|.|TRBJ2-7
TGTGCCAGCAGTTTCGGACACTCCTACGAGCAGTACTTC
CASSFGHSYEQYF
>.|TRBV28|TRBD1|TRBJ1-2
TGTGCCAGCAGCCCTCCCCGACAGGGGTGGTATGGCTACACCTTC
CASSPPRQGWYGYTF
>.|TRBV11-3|.|TRBJ2-7
TGTGCCAGCAGCTTAGGGGGGACCTACGAGCAGTACTTC
CASSLGGTYEQYF
>.|TRBV29-1|.|TRBJ1-4
TGCAGCGTTACCCACAGGGAGTTTGTTGAAAAACTGTTTTTT
CSVTHREFVEKLFF
>.|TRBV27|TRBD1|TRBJ2-7
TGTGCCAGCAGTCAGGGGGCCCACTACGAGCAGTACTTC
CASSQGAHYEQYF
>.|TRBV9|.|TRBJ2-7
TGTGCCAGCAGCCCCGACGGCTCATACGAGCAGTACTTC
CASSPDGSYEQYF
>.|TRBV2|TRBD1|TRBJ2-3
TGTGCCAGGAAACCGGGACAGGGTCCCACAGATACGCAGTATTTT
CARKPGQGPTDTQYF
>.|TRBV27|.|TRBJ1-5
TGTGCCAGCAGTTTATCTATCGGGGAGAGTCAGCCCCAGCATTTT
CASSLSIGESQPQHF
>.|TRBV6-5|.|TRBJ2-2
TGTGCCAGCAGTTGCGGGACAGAGAACACCGGGGAGCTGTTTTTT
CASSCGTENTGELFF
>.|TRBV28|.|TRBJ1-4
TGTGCCAGCAGGCAGGTGGGGGAAAAACTGTTTTTT
CASRQVGEKLFF
>.|TRBV10-3|.|TRBJ1-2
TGTGCCATCAGTGAGGGCTCGGTCTATGGCTACACCTTC
CAISEGSVYGYTF
>.|TRBV28|TRBD1|TRBJ2-3
TGTGCCAGCAGTTCCCCGATTAAGGGGGCGGAAGATACGCAGTATTTT
CASSSPIKGAEDTQYF
>.|TRBV5-6|.|TRBJ1-2
TGTGCCAGCAGCCCCGGGGGAAGGTACTATGGCTACACCTTC
CASSPGGRYYGYTF
>.|TRBV5-8|.|TRBJ1-5
TGTGCCAGCAGCTTGGATGCTGGGAGCAATCAGCCCCAGCATTTT
CASSLDAGSNQPQHF
>few|TRBV4-3|.|TRBJ2-2
TGCGCCAGCAGCCAAGAAGGCTCCAGTCTCGGAGCCGGGGAGCTGTTTTTT
CASSQEGSSLGAGELFF
>.|TRBV4-1|TRBD1|TRBJ2-7
TGCGCCAGCAGCCAAGTCATTGCCGGGACAGGGGGTGCTAGCTCCTACGAGCAGTACTTC
CASSQVIAGTGGASSYEQYF
>.|TRBV2|TRBD1|TRBJ2-5
TGTGCCACCAACTCCCCAGGACAGGGGCCGATCCAGTACTTC
CATNSPGQGPIQYF
>.|TRBV6-1|TRBD1|TRBJ2-7
TGTGCCAGCAGTGACTGGGACAGGGAGTTTTCCTACGAGCAGTACTTC
CASSDWDREFSYEQYF
>.|TRBV30|TRBD2|TRBJ2-1
TGTGCCTGGAGAACAGCGGGAGGGCCTAGTGAGCAGTTCTTC
CAWRTAGGPSEQFF
>.|TRBV7-2|.|TRBJ1-5
TGTGCCAGCAGCCTTAGAGACAGGACCCTCTATCAGCCCCAGCATTTT
CASSLRDRTLYQPQHF
>.|TRBV4-3|.|TRBJ2-7
TGCGCCAGCAGCCAAGCGGCCGGAGCCTACGAGCAGTACTTC
CASSQAAGAYEQYF
>.|TRBV27|TRBD2|TRBJ2-7
TGTGCCAGCAGTTCGCCTCCCCGCGGGAGGGCCCCCCACGAGCAGTACTTC
CASSSPPRGRAPHEQYF